This is a list of T cell receptor beta chains from one sample in a study of blood T cell repertoires in COVID-19. Sequenced by immunoSEQ multiplex PCR; TCRdb stores in-frame clones only, minus some. The data contain about 29,000 clones, less than 90% of them seen just once; the ten biggest clones take up 9% to 10%. Sequenced input: peripheral blood. All receptors derive from an elderly man with active COVID-19. The CDR3 runs from the conserved cysteine through the conserved F or W. A D gene is named only where the DNA matches it firmly.

>TRBV7-9|TRBJ2-3|-
TGTGCCAGCAGCGGCCTGGGAGTCTTGGGAGATACGCAGTATTTT
CASSGLGVLGDTQYF
>TRBV5-1|TRBJ2-3|TRBD1
TGCGCCAGCAGCCCGGACCGGGACAGGAGCACAGATACGCAGTATTTT
CASSPDRDRSTDTQYF
>TRBV30|TRBJ1-2|-
TGTGCCTGGAGTAACGGTCAGGGAAATGTAGGGGGCTACACCTTC
CAWSNGQGNVGGYTF
>TRBV5-1|TRBJ2-5|-
TGCGCCAGCAGCTACTGGGACTCCCAAGAGACCCAGTACTTC
CASSYWDSQETQYF
>TRBV3-1/TRBV3-2|TRBJ1-5|TRBD1
TGTGCCAGCAGGGTTGGGGACAGGGCTAGCAATCAGCCCCAGCATTTT
CASRVGDRASNQPQHF
>TRBV7-9|TRBJ2-1|-
TGTGCCAGCAGCCGGGACAGGGCGGGGGGTGAGCAGTTCTTC
CASSRDRAGGEQFF
>TRBV9|TRBJ2-3|-
TGTGCCAGCTGCAGGGGTTTGACAGATACGCAGTATTTT
CASCRGLTDTQYF
>TRBV6-9|TRBJ1-1|-
TGTGCCACCCTCTTAAGGGAGAACGTGAGGGACACTGAAGCTTTCTTT
CATLLRENVRDTEAFF
>TRBV16|TRBJ2-5|-
TGTGCCAGCAGCCAACAAGCGACAGCCCTCAAAGAGACCCAGTACTTC
CASSQQATALKETQYF
>TRBV29-1|TRBJ2-3|-
TGCAGCGTTGAAGATTACCTCAGGGAGGGCACAGATACGCAGTATTTT
CSVEDYLREGTDTQYF
>TRBV6-4|TRBJ1-4|-
TGTGCCAGCAGTGACTCGAGCACAGCTCATAATGAAAAACTGTTTTTT
CASSDSSTAHNEKLFF
>TRBV5-5|TRBJ2-5|-
TGTGCCAGCAGCCTCTTGGCCGGACAAAGAGAAGAGACCCAGTACTTC
CASSLLAGQREETQYF